The next 13 T cell receptor beta chains were all read from a single sample in a study of OX40 agonist ivuxolimab in advanced cancers. TCRdb's copy holds only in-frame clones and misses some; the assay was immunoSEQ multiplex PCR. The sample has 30,000 to 35,000 clones; under 90% are singletons. Source: CD4+ or CD8+ T cells sorted from blood, taken in a trial of the OX40 agonist ivuxolimab. These TCRs come from an adult with an advanced solid tumor such as melanoma, head and neck, liver or kidney cancer.

The chain uses TRBV11-1 and TRBJ2-2; 10 bases are a match to TRBD1. CDR3 length: 18 amino acids. Germline CDR1 is SGHAT and CDR2 is FQDESV (reference sequence). V shed 3 bases and J 3 bases; nucleotides not matched to a gene: 10. The CDR3 bases are TGTGCCAGCAGCTTCCAATATCCCGGGACAGGGGACACCGGGGAGCTGTTTTTT. Protein product: CASSFQYPGTGDTGELFF.

The chain joins TRBV2 to TRBJ2-1, with no clear D. V lost 5 bases to trimming and J lost 4 bases, with 6 bases between them. Looked up from germline, CDR1 is SNHLY and CDR2 is FYNNEI. The CDR3 extends over 12 amino acids. For the CDR3, the DNA is TGTGCCAGCAGTTTGGGATACAATGAGCAGTTCTTC. Its translation is CASSLGYNEQFF.

The chain couples TRBV6-5 to TRBJ2-7; TRBD2 aligns across 8 bases. Germline V lookup: CDR1 MNHEY, CDR2 SVGAGI. CDR3 length: 13 residues. The V and J ends lost 6 bases and 6 bases, in that order; junction bases with no gene match: 7. The CDR3 DNA follows: TGTGCCAGCAGATCAGCGGGAGTAGGCGAGCAGTACTTC. Translation: CASRSAGVGEQYF.

CDR3 sequence reads: CASSTLQVLVEQFF. The CDR3 DNA sequence: TGTGCCAGCAGTACCCTACAGGTGTTGGTTGAGCAGTTCTTC. The chain joins TRBV2 to TRBJ2-1; a possible D gene is TRBD1 (5 bases). Germline CDR1 and CDR2: SNHLY and FYNNEI. This CDR3 has 14 amino acids. The V end lost 5 bases, the J end lost 9 bases, and 17 bases lay between the germline ends.

This chain links TRBV18 with TRBJ1-1, with 7 bases matching TRBD1. Losses at the gene ends were 0 bases for V and 10 bases for J; bases not matched to a gene: 5. There are 13 residues in the CDR3. Germline CDR1 is KGHSH and CDR2 is LQKENI. The chain's CDR3 is CASSPPLRQGAFF. The CDR3 region has the DNA TGTGCCAGCTCACCACCGTTACGACAGGGAGCTTTCTTT.

This clone rates as medium-sized. The chain has TRBV13 and TRBJ2-7; 11 nucleotides align to TRBD1. Losses at the gene ends were 5 bases for V and 5 bases for J; bases not matched to a gene: 5. The CDR3 runs to 14 residues. Germline CDR1 and CDR2: PRHDT and FYEKMQ (reference sequence). Here the CDR3 reads CASSDRTGGHEQYF. The DNA of the CDR3 is TGTGCCAGCAGCGACCGGACAGGGGGCCACGAGCAGTACTTC.

The CDR3 loop is CASSMSLTRDTQYF. The CDR3 nucleotides read TGTGCCAGTAGTATGTCCCTCACGAGGGATACGCAGTATTTT. This chain connects TRBV19 to TRBJ2-3; D uncertain. V dropped 3 bases and J dropped 6 bases, with 13 bases sitting between them. This CDR3 is 14 amino acids long. Looked up from germline, CDR1 is LNHDA and CDR2 is SQIVND (reference sequence).

The genes are TRBV4-1 and TRBJ2-5; D is ambiguous. V was cut by 1 base and J by 2 bases, with 11 bases left in between. This CDR3 spans 15 amino acids. CDR1 and CDR2 (germline): MGHRA, YSYEKL. The CDR3 nucleotides are TGCGCCAGCAGCCAAGGGAACGTTGTGCAAGAGACCCAGTACTTC. Encoded protein: CASSQGNVVQETQYF.

This clone was counted between two and nine times. The chain uses TRBV7-9 and TRBJ2-7; 7 nucleotides line up with TRBD1. Germline trimming cut 6 bases from V and 7 bases from J; bases unmatched to any gene: 12. The CDR3 length is 14 residues. Germline CDR1 reads SEHNR; CDR2 reads FQNEAQ (reference sequence). The CDR3 DNA reads TGTGCCAGCAGTTTAAGGACAGGCCCCTGGGAGCAGTACTTC. This translates into CASSLRTGPWEQYF.

The chain links TRBV19 to TRBJ1-2; 8 bases agree with TRBD1. This CDR3 is built from 18 residues. Germline V lookup: CDR1 LNHDA, CDR2 SQIVND (reference sequence). V was clipped by 5 bases and J by 6 bases; unmatched bases: 20. CDR3 in DNA: TGTGCCAGTAGTTCCTCCATACCCGGACAGGGCCGAAGGGATGGCTACACCTTC. Translated, it gives CASSSSIPGQGRRDGYTF.

The rearrangement links TRBV7-2 to TRBJ2-2; D unresolved. Per germline, CDR1 SGHTA and CDR2 FQGNSA. This CDR3 is built from 13 residues. Trimming removed 3 bases from V and 4 bases from J, with 6 bases in between. The CDR3 here is CASSFTTTGELFF. CDR3 nucleotides: TGTGCCAGCAGCTTTACAACCACCGGGGAGCTGTTTTTT.

The rearrangement uses TRBV5-4 and TRBJ2-7, with D maybe TRBD2 (5 bases). There are 15 residues in the CDR3. Germline V gene data show CDR1 as SGHNT and CDR2 as YYREEE (reference sequence). Between the trimmed V and J ends, which lost 4 bases and 5 bases, there was a span of 19 bases. CDR3 DNA: TGTGCCAGCAGCCCACCCGGCGGGCAAAGGGACGAGCAGTACTTC. Protein sequence: CASSPPGGQRDEQYF. The entire variable domain, with the rest obtained from reference TRBV5-4 and TRBJ2-7, is as follows: ETGVTQSPTHLIKTRGQQVTLRCSSQSGHNTVSWYQQALGQGPQFIFQYYREEENGRGNFPPRFSGLQFPNYSSELNVNALELDDSALYLCASSPPGGQRDEQYFGPGTRLTVT.

This chain links TRBV4-3 with TRBJ2-5, with TRBD1 matching over 8 bases. The J call could be wrong; TRBJ2-7 is a better fit for the DNA end. The CDR3 spans 13 residues. Per germline, CDR1 LGHNA and CDR2 YSLEER. The CDR3 sequence is CASSQTGGYEQYF. CDR3 DNA: TGCGCCAGCAGCCAAACAGGGGGCTACGAGCAGTACTTC.